This entry is about one T cell receptor beta chain. As processed by the authors: Scientists estimated how many nucleated cells there were by amplifying reference gene primers. Some clones are missing from TCRdb's copy, which holds only in-frame ones; the method was immunoSEQ multiplex PCR. D and trimming come from the DNA, and the V and J calls and clone size come from that table. The sample has some 69,000 clones, roughly 89% seen once. This sample stems from a study of blood T cell repertoires in COVID-19. For the study at large: The United States, Italy and Spain were the sources of the acute and convalescent COVID-19 samples. From T cells, B-cell-depleted T cells, or PBMCs came the material, which was cDNA or gDNA.

V dropped 3 bases and J dropped 3; count of bases not matched to a gene: 6. This CDR3 contains 15 residues. Germline V gives CDR1 LGHDT, CDR2 YNNKEL (reference sequence). Sequenced: peripheral blood. The chain is built from TRBV3-1 (or the pseudogene TRBV3-2) and TRBJ2-7; 9 bases are a match to TRBD1. This TCR was recovered from a woman aged 45-59 years with active COVID-19. The CDR3 reads CASSHFGDRDYEQYF. The CDR3 DNA reads as TGTGCCAGCAGCCATTTCGGGGACAGGGACTACGAGCAGTACTTC.